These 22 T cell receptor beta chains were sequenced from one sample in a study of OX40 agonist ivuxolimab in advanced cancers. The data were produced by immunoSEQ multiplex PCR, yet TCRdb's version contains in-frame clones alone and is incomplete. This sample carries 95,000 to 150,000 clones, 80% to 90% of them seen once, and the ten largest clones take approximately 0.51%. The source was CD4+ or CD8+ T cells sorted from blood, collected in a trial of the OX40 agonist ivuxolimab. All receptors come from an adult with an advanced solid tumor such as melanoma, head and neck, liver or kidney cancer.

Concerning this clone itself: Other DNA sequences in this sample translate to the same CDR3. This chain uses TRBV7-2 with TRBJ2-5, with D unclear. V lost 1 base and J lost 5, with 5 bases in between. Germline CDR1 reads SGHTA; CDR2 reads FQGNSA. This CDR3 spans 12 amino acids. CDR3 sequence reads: CASSLVGETQYF. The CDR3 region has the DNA TGTGCCAGCAGCTTAGTTGGCGAGACCCAGTACTTC.

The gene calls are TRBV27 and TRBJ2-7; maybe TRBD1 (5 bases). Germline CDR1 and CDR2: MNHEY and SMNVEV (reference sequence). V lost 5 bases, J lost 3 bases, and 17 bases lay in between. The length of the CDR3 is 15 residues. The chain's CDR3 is CASSVADKGVYEQYF. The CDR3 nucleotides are TGTGCCAGCAGTGTTGCGGACAAGGGCGTCTACGAGCAGTACTTC.

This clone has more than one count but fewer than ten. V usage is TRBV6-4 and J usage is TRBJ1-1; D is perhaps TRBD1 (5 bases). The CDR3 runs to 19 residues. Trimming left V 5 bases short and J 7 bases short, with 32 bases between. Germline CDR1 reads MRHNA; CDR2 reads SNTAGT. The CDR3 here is CASSRPADRMLMLGGEAFF. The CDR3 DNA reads TGTGCCAGCAGTCGGCCGGCCGATCGAATGCTAATGTTGGGGGGTGAAGCTTTCTTT.

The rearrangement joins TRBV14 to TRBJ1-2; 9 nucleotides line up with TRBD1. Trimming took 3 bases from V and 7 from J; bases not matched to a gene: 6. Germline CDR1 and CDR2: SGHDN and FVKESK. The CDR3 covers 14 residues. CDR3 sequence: CASSQPGQGAGYTF. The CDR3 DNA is TGTGCCAGCAGCCAGCCGGGACAGGGCGCTGGCTACACCTTC. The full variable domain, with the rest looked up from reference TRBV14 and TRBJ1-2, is EAGVTQFPSHSVIEKGQTVTLRCDPISGHDNLYWYRRVMGKEIKFLLHFVKESKQDESGMPNNRFLAERTGGTYSTLKVQPAELEDSGVYFCASSQPGQGAGYTFGSGTRLTVV.

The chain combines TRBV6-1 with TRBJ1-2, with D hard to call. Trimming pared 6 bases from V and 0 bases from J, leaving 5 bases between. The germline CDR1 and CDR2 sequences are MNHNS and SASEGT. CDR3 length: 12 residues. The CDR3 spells CASRPANYGYTF. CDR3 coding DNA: TGTGCCAGCAGACCGGCTAACTATGGCTACACCTTC.

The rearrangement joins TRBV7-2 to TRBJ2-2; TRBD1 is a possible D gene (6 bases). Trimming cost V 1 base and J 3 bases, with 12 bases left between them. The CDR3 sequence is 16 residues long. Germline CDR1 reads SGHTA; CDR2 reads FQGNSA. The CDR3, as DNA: TGTGCCAGCAGCTTAGTAGGACAGACCCACACCGGGGAGCTGTTTTTT. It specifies CASSLVGQTHTGELFF. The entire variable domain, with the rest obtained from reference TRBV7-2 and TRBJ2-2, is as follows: GAGVSQSPSNKVTEKGKDVELRCDPISGHTALYWYRQSLGQGLEFLIYFQGNSAPDKSGLPSDRFSAERTGGSVSTLTIQRTQQEDSAVYLCASSLVGQTHTGELFFGEGSRLTVL.

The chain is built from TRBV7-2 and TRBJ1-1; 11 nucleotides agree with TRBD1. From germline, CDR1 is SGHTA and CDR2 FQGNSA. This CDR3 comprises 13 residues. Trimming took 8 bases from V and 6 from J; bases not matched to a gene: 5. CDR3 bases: TGTGCCAGCTTCCCGGGACAGGGGGCTGAAGCTTTCTTT. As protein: CASFPGQGAEAFF.

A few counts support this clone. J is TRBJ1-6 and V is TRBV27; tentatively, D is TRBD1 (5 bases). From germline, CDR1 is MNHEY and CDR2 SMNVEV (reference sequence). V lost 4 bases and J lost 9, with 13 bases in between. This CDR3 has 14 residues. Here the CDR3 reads CASSSQGSTSPLHF. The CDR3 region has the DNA TGTGCCAGCAGTTCCCAGGGTAGCACTTCACCCCTCCACTTT.

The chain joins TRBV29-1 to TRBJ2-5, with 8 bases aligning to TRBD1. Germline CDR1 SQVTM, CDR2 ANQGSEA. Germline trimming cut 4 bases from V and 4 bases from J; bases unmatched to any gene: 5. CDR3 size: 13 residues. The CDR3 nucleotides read TGCAGCGTTGGCCAGGGGGCTTCAGAGACCCAGTACTTC. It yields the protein CSVGQGASETQYF.

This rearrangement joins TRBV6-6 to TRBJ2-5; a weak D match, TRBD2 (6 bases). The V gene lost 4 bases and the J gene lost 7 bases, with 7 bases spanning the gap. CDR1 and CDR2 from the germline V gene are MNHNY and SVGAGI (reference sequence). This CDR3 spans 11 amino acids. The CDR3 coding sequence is TGTGCCAGCAGTTTGGGGGGGACCCAGTACTTC. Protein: CASSLGGTQYF.

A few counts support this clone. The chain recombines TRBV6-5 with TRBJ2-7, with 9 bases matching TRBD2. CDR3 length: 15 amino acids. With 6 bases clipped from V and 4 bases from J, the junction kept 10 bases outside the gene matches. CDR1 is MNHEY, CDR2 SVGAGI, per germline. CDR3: CASSRYWSGGYEQYF. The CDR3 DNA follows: TGTGCCAGCAGCCGGTACTGGAGCGGGGGGTACGAGCAGTACTTC.

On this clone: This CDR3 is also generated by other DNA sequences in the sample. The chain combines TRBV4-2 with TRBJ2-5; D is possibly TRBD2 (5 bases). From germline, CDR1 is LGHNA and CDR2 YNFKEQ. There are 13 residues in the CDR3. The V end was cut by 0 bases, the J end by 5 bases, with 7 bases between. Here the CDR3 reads CASSQDGGETQYF. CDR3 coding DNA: TGTGCCAGCAGCCAAGACGGAGGTGAGACCCAGTACTTC.

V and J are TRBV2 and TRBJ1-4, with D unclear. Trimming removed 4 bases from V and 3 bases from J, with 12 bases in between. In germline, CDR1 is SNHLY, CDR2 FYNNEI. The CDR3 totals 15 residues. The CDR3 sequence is CASSAYGVPNEKLFF. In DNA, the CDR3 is TGTGCCAGCAGTGCCTATGGGGTCCCTAATGAAAAACTGTTTTTT.

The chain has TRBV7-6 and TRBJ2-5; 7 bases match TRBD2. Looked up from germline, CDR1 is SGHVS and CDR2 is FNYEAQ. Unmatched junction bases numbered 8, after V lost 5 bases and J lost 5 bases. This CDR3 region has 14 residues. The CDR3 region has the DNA TGTGCCAGCAGCCCAGCGGGGAGATGGGAGACCCAGTACTTC. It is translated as CASSPAGRWETQYF.

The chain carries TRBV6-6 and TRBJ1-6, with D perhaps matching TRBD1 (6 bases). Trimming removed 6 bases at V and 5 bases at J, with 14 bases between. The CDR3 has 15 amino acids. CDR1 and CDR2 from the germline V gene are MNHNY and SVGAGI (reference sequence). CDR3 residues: CASSLRGGDNSPLHF. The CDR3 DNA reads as TGTGCCAGCAGCCTTAGAGGGGGGGATAATTCACCCCTCCACTTT.

CDR3 sequence reads: CASRTTVGSPLHF. The CDR3 nucleotides are TGTGCCAGCAGGACAACGGTCGGTTCACCCCTCCACTTT. The rearrangement uses TRBV2 and TRBJ1-6; no reliable D call. CDR3 length: 13 amino acids. V lost 6 bases to trimming and J lost 9 bases, with 12 bases between them. Per the germline V gene, CDR1 is SNHLY and CDR2 is FYNNEI.

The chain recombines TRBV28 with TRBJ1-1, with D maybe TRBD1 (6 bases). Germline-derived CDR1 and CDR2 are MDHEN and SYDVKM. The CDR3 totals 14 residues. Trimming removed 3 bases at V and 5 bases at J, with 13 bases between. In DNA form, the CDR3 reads TGTGCCAGCAGTTTCCTTGGGGGGCCGACTGAAGCTTTCTTT. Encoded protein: CASSFLGGPTEAFF.

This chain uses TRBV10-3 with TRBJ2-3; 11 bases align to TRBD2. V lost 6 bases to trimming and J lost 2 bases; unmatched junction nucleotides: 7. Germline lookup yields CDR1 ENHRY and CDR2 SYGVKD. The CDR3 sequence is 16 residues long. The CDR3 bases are TGTGCCATCAGCAAACTAGCGGGGGCCTCCACAGATACGCAGTATTTT. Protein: CAISKLAGASTDTQYF.

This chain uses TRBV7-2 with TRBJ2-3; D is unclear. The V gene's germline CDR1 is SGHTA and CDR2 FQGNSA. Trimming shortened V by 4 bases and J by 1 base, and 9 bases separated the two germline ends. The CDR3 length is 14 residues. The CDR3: CASSSVDGTDTQYF. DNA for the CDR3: TGTGCCAGCAGCTCGGTAGACGGCACAGATACGCAGTATTTT.

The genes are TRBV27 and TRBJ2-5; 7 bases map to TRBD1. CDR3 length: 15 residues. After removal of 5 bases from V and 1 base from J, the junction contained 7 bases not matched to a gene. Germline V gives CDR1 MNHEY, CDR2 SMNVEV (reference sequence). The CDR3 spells CASSGDREVQETQYF. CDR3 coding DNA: TGTGCCAGCAGTGGGGACAGAGAGGTCCAAGAGACCCAGTACTTC.

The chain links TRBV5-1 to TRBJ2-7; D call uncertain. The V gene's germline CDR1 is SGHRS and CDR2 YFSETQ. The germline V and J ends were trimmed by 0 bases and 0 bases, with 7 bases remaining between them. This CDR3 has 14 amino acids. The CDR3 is CASSLDTSSYEQYF. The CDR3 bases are TGCGCCAGCAGCTTGGACACGAGCTCCTACGAGCAGTACTTC.

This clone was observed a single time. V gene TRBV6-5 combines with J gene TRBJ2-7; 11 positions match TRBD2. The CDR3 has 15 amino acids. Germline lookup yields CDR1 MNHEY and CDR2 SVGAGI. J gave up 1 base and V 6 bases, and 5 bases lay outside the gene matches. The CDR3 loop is CASSHTSGGSYEQYF. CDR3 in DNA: TGTGCCAGCAGCCACACTAGCGGGGGATCCTACGAGCAGTACTTC.